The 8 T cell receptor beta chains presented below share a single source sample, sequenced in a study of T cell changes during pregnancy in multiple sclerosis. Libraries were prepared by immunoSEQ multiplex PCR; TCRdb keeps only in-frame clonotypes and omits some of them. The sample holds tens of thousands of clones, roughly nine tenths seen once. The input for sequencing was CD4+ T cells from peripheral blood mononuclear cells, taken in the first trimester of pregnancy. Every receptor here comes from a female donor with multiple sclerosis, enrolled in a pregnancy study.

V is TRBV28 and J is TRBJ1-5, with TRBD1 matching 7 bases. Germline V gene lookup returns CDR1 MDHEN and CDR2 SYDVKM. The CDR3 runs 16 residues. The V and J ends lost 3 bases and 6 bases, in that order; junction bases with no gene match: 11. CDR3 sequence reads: CASSFRGGDGSQPQHF. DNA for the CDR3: TGTGCCAGCAGTTTTCGAGGGGGCGACGGTTCTCAGCCCCAGCATTTT.

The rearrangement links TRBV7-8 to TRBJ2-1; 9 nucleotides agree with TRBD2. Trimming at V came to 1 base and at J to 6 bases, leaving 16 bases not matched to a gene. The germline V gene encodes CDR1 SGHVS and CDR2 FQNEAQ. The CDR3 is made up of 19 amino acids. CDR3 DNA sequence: TGTGCCAGCAGCTTAGGTCGGAAGACTAGCGGAGCCAGAAGCAATGAGCAGTTCTTC. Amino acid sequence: CASSLGRKTSGARSNEQFF.

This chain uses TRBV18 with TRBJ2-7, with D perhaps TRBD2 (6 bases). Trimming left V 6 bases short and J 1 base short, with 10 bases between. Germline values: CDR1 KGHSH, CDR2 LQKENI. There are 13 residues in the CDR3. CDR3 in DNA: TGTGCCAGCTCGTCGGGACTTTCCTACGAGCAGTACTTC. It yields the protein CASSSGLSYEQYF.

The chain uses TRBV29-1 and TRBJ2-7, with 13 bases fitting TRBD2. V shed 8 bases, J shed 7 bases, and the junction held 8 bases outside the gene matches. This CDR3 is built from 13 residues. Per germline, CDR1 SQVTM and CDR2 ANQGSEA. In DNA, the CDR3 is TGCAGCACGGGCGGGACTAGCGGGGAGGAGCAGTACTTC. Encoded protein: CSTGGTSGEEQYF.

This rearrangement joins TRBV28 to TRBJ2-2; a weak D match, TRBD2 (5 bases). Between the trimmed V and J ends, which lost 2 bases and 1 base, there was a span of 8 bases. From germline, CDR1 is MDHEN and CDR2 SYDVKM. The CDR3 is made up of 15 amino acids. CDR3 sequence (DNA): TGTGCCAGCAGTTTAACGGGGTGGAACACCGGGGAGCTGTTTTTT. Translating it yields CASSLTGWNTGELFF.

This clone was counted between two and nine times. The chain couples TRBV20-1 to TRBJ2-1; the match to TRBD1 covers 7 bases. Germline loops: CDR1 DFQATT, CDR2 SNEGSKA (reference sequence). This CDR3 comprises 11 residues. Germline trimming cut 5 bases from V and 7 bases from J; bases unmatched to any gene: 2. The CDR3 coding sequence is TGCAGTGCTCCACAGGGGAATGAGCAGTTCTTC. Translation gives CSAPQGNEQFF.

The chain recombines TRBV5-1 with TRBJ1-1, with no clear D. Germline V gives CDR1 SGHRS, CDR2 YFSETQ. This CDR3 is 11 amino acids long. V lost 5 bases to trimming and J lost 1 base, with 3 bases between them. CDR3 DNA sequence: TGCGCCAGCAGGCGGAACACTGAAGCTTTCTTT. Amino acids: CASRRNTEAFF.

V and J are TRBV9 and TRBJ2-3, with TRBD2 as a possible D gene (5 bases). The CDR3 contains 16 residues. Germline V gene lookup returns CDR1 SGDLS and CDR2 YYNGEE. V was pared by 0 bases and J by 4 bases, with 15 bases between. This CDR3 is CASSVGRSNWADTQYF. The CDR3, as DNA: TGTGCCAGCAGCGTAGGGAGGTCCAATTGGGCAGATACGCAGTATTTT.